This TCR beta chain comes out of a study of blood T cell repertoires in COVID-19. Looking at the study overall: Spain, Italy and the United States supplied samples that represented acute and convalescent COVID-19. T cells, B-cell-depleted T cells, or PBMCs provided the cDNA or gDNA that served as material.

Germline CDR1 is SGHNT and CDR2 is YYREEE (reference sequence). This CDR3 contains 15 residues. Trimming shortened V by 0 bases and J by 2 bases, and 12 bases separated the two germline ends. The table came from immunoSEQ multiplex PCR; TCRdb's copy has only in-frame clones and leaves some out. The top ten hold around 10% of the sample, which has 80,000 to 95,000 clones, over 70% seen once. The origin of this receptor is a woman aged 80 or older with acute or convalescent COVID-19. The chain is built from TRBV5-4 and TRBJ2-7, with D perhaps TRBD1 (5 bases). The sequencing sample was made of peripheral blood. CDR3 loop: CASSLASQGPYEQYF. CDR3 sequence (DNA): TGTGCCAGCAGCTTGGCGTCCCAGGGCCCCTACGAGCAGTACTTC.